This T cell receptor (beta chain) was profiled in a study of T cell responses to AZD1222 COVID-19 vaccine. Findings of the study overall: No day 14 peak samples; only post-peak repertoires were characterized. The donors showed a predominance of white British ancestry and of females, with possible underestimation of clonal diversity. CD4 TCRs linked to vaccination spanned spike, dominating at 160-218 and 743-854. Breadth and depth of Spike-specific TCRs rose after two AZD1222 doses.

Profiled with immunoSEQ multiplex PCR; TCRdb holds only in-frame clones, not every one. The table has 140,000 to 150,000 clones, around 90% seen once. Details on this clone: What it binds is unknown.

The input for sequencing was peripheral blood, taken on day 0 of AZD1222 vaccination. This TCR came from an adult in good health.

The CDR3 coding sequence is TGTGCCAGCAGTTCTATCGGGGACGGCGTACAAGAGACCCAGTACTTC. This codes for CASSSIGDGVQETQYF. The rearrangement uses TRBV6-5 and TRBJ2-5; D may match TRBD1 or TRBD2 (5 bases each). This CDR3 comprises 16 residues. Trimming pared 4 bases from V and 2 bases from J, leaving 17 bases between. Germline CDR1 reads MNHEY; CDR2 reads SVGAGI.